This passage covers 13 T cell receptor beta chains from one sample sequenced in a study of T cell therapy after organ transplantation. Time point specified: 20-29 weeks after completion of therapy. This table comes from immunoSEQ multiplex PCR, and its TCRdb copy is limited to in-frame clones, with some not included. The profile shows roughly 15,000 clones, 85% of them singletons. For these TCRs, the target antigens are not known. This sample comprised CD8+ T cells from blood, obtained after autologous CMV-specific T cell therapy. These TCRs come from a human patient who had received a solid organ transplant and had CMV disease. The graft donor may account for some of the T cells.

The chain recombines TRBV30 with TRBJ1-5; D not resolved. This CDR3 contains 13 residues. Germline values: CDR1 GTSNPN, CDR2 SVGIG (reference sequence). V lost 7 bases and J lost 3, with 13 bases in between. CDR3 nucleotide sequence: TGTGCCTTTCAGCCGGGGTTCAATCAGCCCCAGCATTTT. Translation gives CAFQPGFNQPQHF.

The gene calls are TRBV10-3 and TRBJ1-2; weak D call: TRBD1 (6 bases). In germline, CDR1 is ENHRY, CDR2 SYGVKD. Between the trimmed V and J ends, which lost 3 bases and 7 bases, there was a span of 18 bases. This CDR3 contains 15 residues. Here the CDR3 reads CAISDLEGGWSGYTF. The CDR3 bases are TGTGCCATCAGTGACCTCGAGGGGGGCTGGAGTGGCTACACCTTC.

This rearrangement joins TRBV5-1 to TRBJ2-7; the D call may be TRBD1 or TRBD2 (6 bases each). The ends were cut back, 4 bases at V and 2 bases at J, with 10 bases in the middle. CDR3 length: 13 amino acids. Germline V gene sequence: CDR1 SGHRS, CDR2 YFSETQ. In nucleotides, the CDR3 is TGCGCCAGCAGCACGGGGGCCCCCTACGAGCAGTACTTC. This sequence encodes CASSTGAPYEQYF.

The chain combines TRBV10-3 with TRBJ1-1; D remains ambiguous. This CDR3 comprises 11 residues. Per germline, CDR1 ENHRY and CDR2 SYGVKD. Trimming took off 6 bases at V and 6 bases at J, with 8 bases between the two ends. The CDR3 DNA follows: TGTGCCATCAGCGACGGGGCTGAAGCTTTCTTT. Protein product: CAISDGAEAFF.

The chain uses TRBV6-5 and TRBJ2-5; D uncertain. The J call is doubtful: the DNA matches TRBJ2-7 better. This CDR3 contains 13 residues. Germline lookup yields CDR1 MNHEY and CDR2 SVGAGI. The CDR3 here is CASSHPLSYEQYF. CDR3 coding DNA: TGTGCCAGCAGCCACCCCCTTTCCTACGAGCAGTACTTC.

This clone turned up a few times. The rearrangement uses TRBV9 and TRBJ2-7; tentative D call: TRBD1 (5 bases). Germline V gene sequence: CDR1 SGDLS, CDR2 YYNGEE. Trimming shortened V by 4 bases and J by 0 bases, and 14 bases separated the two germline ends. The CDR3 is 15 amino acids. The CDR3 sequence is CASSPTGNPSYEQYF. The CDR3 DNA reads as TGTGCCAGCAGCCCCACAGGCAACCCCTCCTACGAGCAGTACTTC.

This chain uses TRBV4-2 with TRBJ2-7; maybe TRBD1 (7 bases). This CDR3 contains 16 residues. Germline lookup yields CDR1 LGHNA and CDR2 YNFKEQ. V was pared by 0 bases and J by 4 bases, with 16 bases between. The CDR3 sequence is CASSQDGGGGGYEQYF. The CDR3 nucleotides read TGTGCCAGCAGCCAAGATGGTGGAGGGGGCGGTTACGAGCAGTACTTC.

The CDR3: CASSQEVEHTIYF. For the CDR3, the DNA is TGCGCCAGCAGCCAAGAGGTGGAACACACCATATATTTT. The V gene is TRBV4-3, the J gene TRBJ1-3, with D unresolved. Germline V gene sequence: CDR1 LGHNA, CDR2 YSLEER. V dropped 0 bases and J dropped 8 bases, with 8 bases sitting between them. This CDR3 has 13 amino acids.

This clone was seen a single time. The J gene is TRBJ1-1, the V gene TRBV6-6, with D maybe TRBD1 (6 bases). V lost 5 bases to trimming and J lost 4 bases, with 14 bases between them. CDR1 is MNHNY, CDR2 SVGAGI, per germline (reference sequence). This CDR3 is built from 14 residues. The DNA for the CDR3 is TGTGCCAGCAGTCCGGGGGGGGGCTTCACTGAAGCTTTCTTT. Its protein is CASSPGGGFTEAFF.

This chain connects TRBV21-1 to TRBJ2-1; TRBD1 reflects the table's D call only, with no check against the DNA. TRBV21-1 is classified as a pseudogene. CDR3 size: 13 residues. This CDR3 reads CASSKGPPNEQFF. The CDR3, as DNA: TGTGCCAGCAGCAAAGGGCCCCCAAATGAGCAGTTCTTC.

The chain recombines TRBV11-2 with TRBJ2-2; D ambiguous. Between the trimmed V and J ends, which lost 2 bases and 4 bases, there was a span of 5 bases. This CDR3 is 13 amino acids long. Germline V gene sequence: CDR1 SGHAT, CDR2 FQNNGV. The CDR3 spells CASSLTVTGELFF. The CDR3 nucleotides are TGTGCCAGCAGCTTAACAGTCACCGGGGAGCTGTTTTTT.

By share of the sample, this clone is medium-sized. CDR3 in DNA: TGTGCCAGCAGCCCTACAGGGCTAAATCAGCCCCAGCATTTT. It is translated as CASSPTGLNQPQHF. J is TRBJ1-5 and V is TRBV5-8; tentatively, D is TRBD1 (6 bases). Germline lookup yields CDR1 SGHTS and CDR2 YDEGEE. CDR3 length: 14 residues. Trimming took off 4 bases at V and 4 bases at J, with 12 bases between the two ends.

The CDR3 DNA is TGTGCCAGCAGTGAAGCTTTCTTT. Translation: CASSEAFF. V and J are TRBV11-2 and TRBJ1-1; D unresolved. The CDR3 has 8 amino acids. The germline CDR1 and CDR2 sequences are SGHAT and FQNNGV. Trimming took off 6 bases at V and 7 bases at J, with 0 bases between the two ends.